These T cell receptor beta chains were read from a single sample in a study of T cell repertoires in cytomegalovirus infection. TCRdb recomputed calls from the reads with MiXCR, one row per CDR3 protein. The sample includes 310,000 or so distinct CDR3 sequences, 15% to 20% of them seen just once. The specimen was PBMCs. The receptors were sampled from a human donor in good health (CMV status not recorded). Some clones in this sample may be carry-over from other donors' samples. The CDR3 runs from the conserved cysteine through the conserved F or W. A D gene is named only where the DNA matches it firmly. Some rows have no size entry. The others give once, few or many, or a class for an expanded clone.

J	size	V	D	CDR3	DNA
TRBJ2-7	-	TRBV4-3	TRBD2	CASSQGEGGEQYF	TGCGCCAGCAGCCAAGGGGAGGGTGGCGAGCAGTACTTC
TRBJ2-1	few	TRBV28	-	CASSLLQGGGLYNEQFF	TGTGCCAGCAGTTTACTTCAGGGGGGAGGATTATACAATGAGCAGTTCTTC
TRBJ2-7	-	TRBV12-3/TRBV12-4	-	CASSLVVSRWEQYF	TGTGCCAGCAGTTTAGTCGTCAGCAGATGGGAGCAGTACTTC
TRBJ2-1	-	TRBV4-1	TRBD2	CASSQEGIAGGPNEQFF	TGCGCCAGCAGCCAAGAGGGGATAGCGGGGGGGCCCAATGAGCAGTTCTTC
TRBJ2-3	-	TRBV12-3/TRBV12-4	-	CASSQTAGTDTQYF	TGTGCCAGCAGCCAAACAGCGGGCACAGATACGCAGTATTTT
TRBJ2-2	-	TRBV6-1	TRBD1	CASSYRGTGRAGELFF	TGTGCCAGCAGCTACAGGGGGACAGGGAGGGCCGGGGAGCTGTTTTTT
TRBJ2-2	many	TRBV19	TRBD1	CASSVRGSSGELFF	TGTGCCAGTAGTGTCAGGGGGTCCTCCGGGGAGCTGTTTTTT
TRBJ2-2	many	TRBV11-2	TRBD2	CASSTAGGRTTGELFF	TGTGCCAGCAGCACCGCGGGGGGGCGGACGACCGGGGAGCTGTTTTTT
TRBJ2-3	few	TRBV7-9	-	CASSASILNVADTQYF	TGTGCCAGCAGCGCATCAATCCTCAACGTGGCAGATACGCAGTATTTT
TRBJ2-7	-	TRBV7-9	TRBD2	CASSPPLAGSYEQYF	TGTGCCAGCAGCCCCCCTCTAGCGGGGTCCTACGAGCAGTACTTC
TRBJ2-7	few	TRBV28	TRBD1	CASRRYRGSEYEQYF	TGTGCCAGCAGACGTTACAGGGGAAGTGAATACGAGCAGTACTTC
TRBJ1-4	few	TRBV12-5	-	CASGFSTQRGNDNEKLFF	TGTGCTAGTGGTTTCTCAACCCAACGCGGGAACGATAATGAAAAACTGTTTTTT
TRBJ2-1	-	TRBV18	-	CASSPSWEEQFF	TGTGCCAGCTCACCCTCGTGGGAGGAGCAGTTCTTC
TRBJ2-4	-	TRBV28	-	CASSSPGQRAKNIQYF	TGTGCCAGCAGTTCCCCTGGACAGAGAGCCAAAAACATTCAGTACTTC
TRBJ1-1	many	TRBV6-5	TRBD1	CASSYQTGTTEAFF	TGTGCCAGCAGTTACCAGACAGGGACCACTGAAGCTTTCTTT
TRBJ2-1	many	TRBV2	-	CASSHINQEDEAKYNEQFF	TGTGCCAGCAGCCATATAAATCAAGAGGACGAAGCGAAGTACAATGAGCAGTTCTTC
TRBJ2-5	-	TRBV7-2	-	CASSTGTGQETQYF	TGTGCCAGCAGCACTGGAACCGGGCAAGAGACCCAGTACTTC
TRBJ2-7	many	TRBV10-2	-	CASSEAFLYEQYF	TGCGCCAGCAGTGAGGCCTTCCTCTACGAGCAGTACTTC
TRBJ2-4	-	TRBV20-1	TRBD2	CSASLAGGHLAKNIQYF	TGCAGTGCTAGTCTAGCGGGGGGGCATCTAGCCAAAAACATTCAGTACTTC
TRBJ2-2	many	TRBV7-6	TRBD1	CASSLVLLGTGGTGELFF	TGTGCCAGCAGCTTAGTTCTACTCGGGACAGGGGGGACCGGGGAGCTGTTTTTT
TRBJ2-1	many	TRBV19	TRBD2	CASRRLAGGPDEQFF	TGTGCCAGTAGACGACTAGCGGGGGGGCCAGATGAGCAGTTCTTC
TRBJ2-5	many	TRBV7-8	-	CASSNSGFGETQYF	TGTGCCAGCAGCAATTCAGGGTTTGGGGAGACCCAGTACTTC
TRBJ1-4	few	TRBV12-3/TRBV12-4	-	CASSSLVNEKLFF	TGTGCCAGCAGTTCCTTGGTCAATGAAAAACTGTTTTTT
TRBJ1-1	-	TRBV2	TRBD1	CASRLGTANTEAFF	TGTGCCAGCAGACTAGGGACAGCAAACACTGAAGCTTTCTTT